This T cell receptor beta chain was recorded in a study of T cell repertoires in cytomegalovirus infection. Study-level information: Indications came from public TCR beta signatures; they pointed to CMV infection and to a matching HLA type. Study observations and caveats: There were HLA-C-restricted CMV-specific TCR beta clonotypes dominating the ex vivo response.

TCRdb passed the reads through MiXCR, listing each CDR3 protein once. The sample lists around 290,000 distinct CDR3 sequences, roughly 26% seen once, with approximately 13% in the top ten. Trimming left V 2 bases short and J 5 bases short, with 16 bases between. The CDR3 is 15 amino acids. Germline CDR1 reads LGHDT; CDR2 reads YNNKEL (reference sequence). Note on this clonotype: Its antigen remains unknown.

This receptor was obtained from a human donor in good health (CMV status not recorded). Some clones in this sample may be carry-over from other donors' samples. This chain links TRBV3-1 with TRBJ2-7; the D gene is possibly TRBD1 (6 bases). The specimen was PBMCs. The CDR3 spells CASSQKDSSSNEQYF. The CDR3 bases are TGTGCCAGCAGCCAAAAGGACAGCAGCTCGAACGAGCAGTACTTC.